This T cell receptor (beta chain) is drawn from a study of naive and memory T cell subsets (dated by TCRdb to the late 2010s). Background for the entire study: Sorted naive and memory T cell subsets from peripheral blood were analyzed in the study using a UMI-based, open-source pipeline for TCR alpha and beta sequencing. IgG serology results and the functional CMV T cell responses were in complete agreement. RNA was DNase-treated and reverse transcribed with TCR constant-region primers, mostly using SuperScript III. Summary of the overall study and its limitations: After error correction, only a single occurrence was seen for over 85% of naive TCR sequences, so much steeper abundance distributions were produced than in memory subsets. A few larger clonotypes were present in naive repertoires, particularly the CD8 repertoires, and these clonotypes were possibly memory cells re-expressing CD45RA. RNA-based TCR counts may be affected by expression changes linked to T cell activation and differentiation. Gini index rose and Shannon and inverse Simpson diversity fell from naive through CM, EM and EMRA in both CD4 and CD8 cells. A power law was followed by TCR abundance, with an exponent that differed between naive and memory subsets but was consistent across the three individuals. The repertoire findings for the naive and memory subsets could not be validated against a ground truth because none was available. Clonotypes were defined as single alpha or beta chain sequences, not paired alpha/beta receptors.

The library was generated by UMI-ligation and nested PCR. To cover both TRBC1 and TRBC2, the beta constant-region primer consisted of an equimolar mix of two oligonucleotides. Four rounds of PCR were used to amplify ligated cDNA, with nested alpha and beta constant-region primers being used together with the SP2 primer. A single-stranded oligonucleotide containing the SP2 primer and a 12-nucleotide UMI was joined to the 3' end of the cDNA by T4 RNA ligase 1. The ligation reaction was incubated at 16°C for 20-24 hours. PCR2 was typically run as a SYBR Green qPCR and stopped at a predetermined threshold to prevent over-amplification. Every purification after the first one was done using Agencourt AMPure XP magnetic beads. Libraries were quantified by Qubit and checked on a TapeStation, with a main peak expected near 650 bp. Sequencing of the pooled libraries was done on an Illumina MiSeq using v2 2x251 paired-end kits, which typically yielded roughly 0.95-2.1 million reads per sample. Each sample's library went into the pool at roughly 4.4 nM, and roughly 4.5-7.5% PhiX was added to help with cluster recognition. Per the original workflow: FASTQ reads processed by Demultiplexor were assigned V and J genes by Decombinator through tag matching that tolerated a single base-pair mismatch. By using UMIs, Collapsinator corrected both sequencing errors and the frequency errors caused by PCR heterogeneity. CDR3Translator translated TCRs and extracted CDR3s from the conserved cysteine to the FGXG phenylalanine, flagging non-productive sequences. Repertoires were subsampled to equal numbers of UMI-defined TCRs before Gini, Shannon entropy and inverse Simpson indices were calculated. Clonotype abundance distributions were fitted to a power law by maximum likelihood within the linear range. Similar UMI counts, unique TCR numbers and clonal distributions were obtained with the pipeline and with MIGEC on one naive CD8 sample. One analysis removed from the naive repertoire any naive TCRs that were also present in any memory subset from the same donor. A set of roughly 7,000 CMV-associated CDR3 sequences, compiled from VDJdb and a published dataset, was used to search the repertoires. Clones were called with MiXCR by TCRdb after fastp trimmed the public reads at Q25, and only in-frame beta chains were retained. Every entry covers one CDR3 protein and lists the most common genes and DNA from its rows. The authors' filters were not applied to this entry. Present in this sample are around 83,000 distinct CDR3 sequences, approximately 11% of which were seen just once. Of the sample, around 0.13% falls within the top ten clones.

This clonotype was detected many times. There is no known antigen for this receptor. Base quality data are lacking; no much larger clone is found one base away. From the second PCR step on, the TCR alpha and beta chain libraries were amplified in separate reactions. Donor CMV status was determined by IFNgamma production from CD4+ T cells after overnight stimulation of fresh PBMCs with CMV viral lysate. Miltenyi beads were used first to positively select CD4 T cells, and CD8 T cells were then positively selected from the CD4-negative fraction. Cells stained for CD3, CD4, CD8, CD45RA, CD27 and a live/dead dye were sorted on a BD Aria II into four subsets by CD45RA and CD27. A few healthy volunteers provided blood, and each donor's sample was split into CD4 and CD8 T cells and then further divided into four differentiation subsets. Roughly 0.11 L of peripheral blood was collected from each donor, and PBMC were isolated by Ficoll-Paque PLUS density-gradient centrifugation. After sorting, cells were lysed in RLT buffer, RNA was extracted using a Qiagen RNeasy kit, and the extracted RNA was stored at -80 degrees C.

The CDR3 goes from the cysteine to the phenylalanine over 19 residues. Solely the CDR3 DNA is kept, with 57 bases framed from the first base. At the junction V is shortened by 6 bases and J by 0 bases, with 27 bases in between. The germline V gene provides CDR1 SGHRS and CDR2 YFSETQ. The clonotype originates from a human donor in good health. The rearrangement combines TRBV5-1 with TRBJ1-1; TRBD1 might be the D gene, on 5 matching bases. The specimen was naive CD4+ T cells from blood. Taken with the paper, the label for cell subset or site translates to: naive T cells, CD45RA high CD27+. The CDR3 region reads CASKQHLNRDGEMNTEAFF. The DNA sequence is TGCGCCAGCAAACAACACTTAAACCGGGACGGCGAGATGAACACTGAAGCTTTCTTT.